The 26 T cell receptor beta chains below were found in one sample sequenced in a study of blood T cell repertoires in COVID-19. The repertoire was sequenced with immunoSEQ multiplex PCR; TCRdb's copy has only in-frame clones and lacks some. The table lists roughly 250,000 clones, over 75% of them singletons. The source material was PBMCs or T cells enriched from blood (not recorded which). The receptors here all came from a woman in her twenties or thirties who had recovered from COVID-19.

This clone has a single count. The CDR3 loop is CASSPGGQIYGYTF. CDR3 nucleotide sequence: TGTGCCAGCAGCCCAGGGGGACAGATCTATGGCTACACCTTC. The chain uses TRBV7-2 and TRBJ1-2; 7 positions agree with TRBD1. V was pared by 5 bases and J by 4 bases, with 7 bases of the junction left unmatched. Germline CDR1 and CDR2: SGHTA and FQGNSA. The length of the CDR3 is 14 residues.

This clone was found once. The genes are TRBV13 and TRBJ2-7; D perhaps matches TRBD2 (7 bases). Germline CDR1 and CDR2: PRHDT and FYEKMQ (reference sequence). CDR3 length: 15 residues. Trimming cost V 1 base and J 4 bases, with 14 bases left between them. The CDR3 DNA reads TGTGCCAGCAGCTTAGCGGGGGGCAGTATTTACGAGCAGTACTTC. It is translated as CASSLAGGSIYEQYF.

This clone has a single count. The gene calls are TRBV10-3 and TRBJ2-7; a weak D match, TRBD2 (6 bases). CDR3 size: 14 residues. The germline CDR1 and CDR2 sequences are ENHRY and SYGVKD. Trimming removed 4 bases at V and 3 bases at J, with 13 bases between. The CDR3 DNA reads TGTGCCATCAGTGTAGGGGACTCGGGCTACGAGCAGTACTTC. Translation: CAISVGDSGYEQYF.

The chain is built from TRBV25-1 and TRBJ1-1; unclear D gene. Germline V gene data show CDR1 as MGHDK and CDR2 as SYGVNS. V was pared by 1 base and J by 6 bases, with 15 bases between. The CDR3 extends over 15 amino acids. DNA of the CDR3: TGTGCCAGCAGTGAATCCGGCGGCAGTACCGCTGAAGCTTTCTTT. It is translated as CASSESGGSTAEAFF.

This sequence joins TRBV5-4 and TRBJ2-3; possible D gene TRBD2, 5 bases. Trimming took off 1 base at V and 1 base at J, with 7 bases between the two ends. The germline gives CDR1 SGHNT, CDR2 YYREEE (reference sequence). CDR3 length: 14 amino acids. CDR3 in DNA: TGTGCCAGCAGCTTGTTCGGGGGCACAGATACGCAGTATTTT. Encoded protein: CASSLFGGTDTQYF.

The chain couples TRBV7-9 to TRBJ1-1; D possibly corresponds to TRBD1 (5 bases). This CDR3 contains 15 residues. The V and J ends lost 5 bases and 3 bases respectively, with 16 bases between them. CDR1 is SEHNR and CDR2 is FQNEAQ in the germline V gene (reference sequence). The CDR3 reads CASSPAGWGDTEAFF. The CDR3 nucleotides are TGTGCCAGCAGCCCCGCTGGTTGGGGGGACACTGAAGCTTTCTTT.

The chain joins TRBV28 to TRBJ2-7; possible D gene TRBD2, 5 bases. Germline-derived CDR1 and CDR2 are MDHEN and SYDVKM. V lost 5 bases, J lost 2 bases, and 16 bases lay in between. CDR3 length equals 15 residues. CDR3 nucleotide sequence: TGTGCCAGCAGTCTCGAGGAGGAGCTACCCTACGAGCAGTACTTC. Translating gives CASSLEEELPYEQYF.

This clone has only one observation. The chain uses TRBV27 and TRBJ1-1; 9 bases align to TRBD1. CDR3 length equals 14 residues. Per germline, CDR1 MNHEY and CDR2 SMNVEV (reference sequence). V lost 5 bases to trimming and J lost 4 bases; unmatched junction nucleotides: 5. CDR3 coding DNA: TGTGCCAGCAGTCTGGGACAGGGACCCACTGAAGCTTTCTTT. Its protein is CASSLGQGPTEAFF.

The gene calls are TRBV19 and TRBJ1-5, with D unresolved. From germline, CDR1 is LNHDA and CDR2 SQIVND (reference sequence). Trimming removed 1 base at V and 0 bases at J, with 10 bases between. This CDR3 is 16 amino acids long. CDR3 residues: CASSIGTLFSNQPQHF. Written as DNA, the CDR3 is TGTGCCAGTAGTATAGGAACTCTGTTTAGCAATCAGCCCCAGCATTTT.

This sequence joins TRBV19 and TRBJ2-1; 9 nucleotides agree with TRBD2. Germline values: CDR1 LNHDA, CDR2 SQIVND (reference sequence). The CDR3 runs to 15 residues. J gave up 5 bases and V 5 bases, and 7 bases lay outside the gene matches. The CDR3 protein is CASSPQTSGNNEQFF. CDR3 nucleotides: TGTGCCAGTAGTCCACAGACTAGCGGAAACAATGAGCAGTTCTTC.

The chain has TRBV15 and TRBJ1-2; a possible D gene is TRBD1 (6 bases). Trimming pared 1 base from V and 5 bases from J, leaving 11 bases between. Germline loops: CDR1 LNHNV, CDR2 YYDKDF (reference sequence). This CDR3 has 14 amino acids. In DNA form, the CDR3 reads TGTGCCACCAGCAGAGCGGACAGCAGGTATGGCTACACCTTC. It is translated as CATSRADSRYGYTF.

J is TRBJ2-7 and V is TRBV15; TRBD1 matches 9 bases. The CDR3 is 16 amino acids. From germline, CDR1 is LNHNV and CDR2 YYDKDF (reference sequence). The V gene end was trimmed by 1 base and the J gene end by 4 bases; junction bases not matched to a gene: 8. The CDR3 spells CATSRVSGQGVYEQYF. In DNA form, the CDR3 reads TGTGCCACCAGCAGAGTCTCGGGACAGGGAGTTTACGAGCAGTACTTC.

The chain links TRBV28 to TRBJ2-3, with D tentatively TRBD2 (7 bases). CDR3 length equals 12 residues. Germline V lookup: CDR1 MDHEN, CDR2 SYDVKM. The V end lost 6 bases, the J end lost 13 bases, and 17 bases lay between the germline ends. In DNA, the CDR3 is TGTGCCAGCAGAACCAGACGGGGGGCGGAGTATTTT. Translating it yields CASRTRRGAEYF. Full variable domain (outside the CDR3, taken from reference TRBV28 and TRBJ2-3): DVKVTQSSRYLVKRTGEKVFLECVQDMDHENMFWYRQDPGLGLRLIYFSYDVKMKEKGDIPEGYSVSREKKERFSLILESASTNQTSMYLCASRTRRGAEYFGPGTRLTVL.

The chain is built from TRBV7-9 and TRBJ2-3; 8 nucleotides line up with TRBD2. The length of the CDR3 is 15 residues. Germline CDR1 and CDR2: SEHNR and FQNEAQ (reference sequence). The trim removed 2 bases at V and 4 bases at J, leaving 5 bases unmatched. The CDR3 bases are TGTGCCAGCAGCTTAAGCGGGAGTGGCGCAGATACGCAGTATTTT. Protein product: CASSLSGSGADTQYF.

This clone was seen once. The chain recombines TRBV30 with TRBJ2-2; unclear D gene. The germline gives CDR1 GTSNPN, CDR2 SVGIG (reference sequence). V was trimmed by 0 bases and J by 1 base, leaving 6 bases between them. This CDR3 is 14 amino acids long. DNA of the CDR3: TGTGCCTGGAGTGTATTCGTGAACACCGGGGAGCTGTTTTTT. Residues: CAWSVFVNTGELFF.

The chain carries TRBV24-1 and TRBJ2-1; D is possibly TRBD1 (5 bases). This CDR3 region has 17 residues. Trimming stripped 4 bases from V and 1 base from J, with 16 bases between. Germline V gene lookup returns CDR1 KGHDR and CDR2 SFDVKD. CDR3 loop: CATSEGRQILSYNEQFF. CDR3 nucleotides: TGTGCCACCAGTGAGGGGCGACAGATCCTGTCCTACAATGAGCAGTTCTTC.

This chain joins TRBV11-2 and TRBJ2-7, with unresolved D. Trimming pared 2 bases from V and 2 bases from J, leaving 16 bases between. Germline values: CDR1 SGHAT, CDR2 FQNNGV. The CDR3 contains 16 residues. For the CDR3, the DNA is TGTGCCAGCAGCTTATTATCTGGCGGATTTCCCTACGAGCAGTACTTC. As protein: CASSLLSGGFPYEQYF.

The J gene is TRBJ2-5, the V gene TRBV5-1, with TRBD2 as a possible D gene (6 bases). Germline lookup yields CDR1 SGHRS and CDR2 YFSETQ. CDR3 length: 14 residues. Between the trimmed V and J ends, which lost 4 bases and 1 base, there was a span of 11 bases. The CDR3 DNA follows: TGCGCCAGCAGCCCGGGGACTGCCCAAGAGACCCAGTACTTC. Its translation is CASSPGTAQETQYF.

The chain couples TRBV5-1 to TRBJ1-3, with D perhaps matching TRBD1 (5 bases). Trimming pared 1 base from V and 4 bases from J, leaving 9 bases between. Germline CDR1 and CDR2: SGHRS and YFSETQ. This CDR3 has 14 amino acids. As DNA, the CDR3 is TGCGCCAGCAGCTTGCAGGGAAGGGGAAACACCATATATTTT. Translation gives CASSLQGRGNTIYF.

The J gene is TRBJ2-2, the V gene TRBV10-2; D remains unclear. The V end lost 0 bases, the J end lost 6 bases, and 5 bases lay between the germline ends. CDR3 length: 13 residues. Per germline, CDR1 WSHSY and CDR2 SAAADI. CDR3 coding DNA: TGCGCCAGCAGTGAGTCGAGCCCCGGGGAGCTGTTTTTT. This gives the protein CASSESSPGELFF.

The sample holds one count of this clone. The rearrangement links TRBV10-3 to TRBJ2-1, with a weak D call TRBD2 (7 bases). The germline V gene encodes CDR1 ENHRY and CDR2 SYGVKD. The ends were cut back, 5 bases at V and 0 bases at J, with 14 bases in the middle. The CDR3 length is 16 residues. CDR3 nucleotide sequence: TGTGCCATCAGTCCGGGGGGCCCTAGCTCCTACAATGAGCAGTTCTTC. This translates into CAISPGGPSSYNEQFF.

The V gene is TRBV19, the J gene TRBJ2-1; 15 bases map to TRBD2. There are 16 residues in the CDR3. Germline CDR1 is LNHDA and CDR2 is SQIVND (reference sequence). The ends lost 5 bases at V and 10 bases at J; junction bases unmatched: 9. The CDR3 loop is CASSPGLAGGSQEQFF. DNA for the CDR3: TGTGCCAGTAGTCCGGGACTAGCGGGGGGTTCCCAGGAGCAGTTCTTC.

The rearrangement joins TRBV12-5 to TRBJ2-1, with 11 bases fitting TRBD1. CDR1 is LGHNT, CDR2 FRNRAP, per germline. V lost 3 bases to trimming and J lost 9 bases; unmatched junction nucleotides: 10. The length of the CDR3 is 16 residues. The CDR3 loop reads CASGFGFGQGAGEQFF. CDR3 nucleotide sequence: TGTGCTAGTGGTTTCGGCTTTGGACAGGGGGCCGGTGAGCAGTTCTTC.

V usage is TRBV19 and J usage is TRBJ2-7, with 11 bases lining up with TRBD2. Per the germline V gene, CDR1 is LNHDA and CDR2 is SQIVND (reference sequence). The length of the CDR3 is 17 residues. Germline trimming cut 1 base from V and 5 bases from J; bases unmatched to any gene: 10. The CDR3 region is CASSIGPLAGEEDEQYF. The DNA of the CDR3 is TGTGCCAGTAGTATAGGGCCACTAGCGGGAGAGGAGGACGAGCAGTACTTC.

The chain has TRBV7-2 and TRBJ1-2; weak D call: TRBD1 (5 bases). Trimming removed 0 bases at V and 4 bases at J, with 9 bases between. Per the germline V gene, CDR1 is SGHTA and CDR2 is FQGNSA. The CDR3 contains 14 residues. In DNA form, the CDR3 reads TGTGCCAGCAGCTTAGCGGGACTCCCCTATGGCTACACCTTC. Translating it yields CASSLAGLPYGYTF.

The chain couples TRBV4-1 to TRBJ1-2; 7 bases match TRBD1. V lost 5 bases, J lost 8 bases, and 5 bases stayed unmatched. This CDR3 is 12 amino acids long. Germline assignment: CDR1 MGHRA and CDR2 YSYEKL. The CDR3 sequence: CASSYEQGGYTF. CDR3 in DNA: TGCGCCAGCAGCTATGAACAGGGGGGCTACACCTTC.